These 32 T cell receptor beta chains were all obtained from the same sample, sequenced in a study of blood T cell repertoires in COVID-19 (dated by TCRdb to between 2020 and 2021). Receptors were amplified or captured by the immunoSEQ multiplex PCR assay. TCRdb re-hosts the immuneACCESS table, in-frame sequences only. Its copies lack some clones; in the studies checked, an unresolved V gene accounts for under half of them, and the cause for the rest is not known. This sample is represented by about 250,000 clones; approximately 84% of them were singletons. About a sixth of the sample rests with the top ten. Material for sequencing was peripheral blood. These TCRs come from a person between 70 and 80 years old with COVID-19, enrolled during active disease.

This chain links TRBV3-1 (or the pseudogene TRBV3-2) with TRBJ1-2; no clear D. The CDR3 has 13 residues. Deletions cut 1 base from V and 6 bases from J, with 9 bases between. Per germline, CDR1 LGHDT and CDR2 YNNKEL (reference sequence). This CDR3 is CASSQAPGNGYTF. CDR3 sequence (DNA): TGTGCCAGCAGCCAAGCCCCGGGAAATGGCTACACCTTC.

The chain employs TRBV5-1 and TRBJ2-5; 11 bases are a match to TRBD2. This CDR3 is 14 amino acids long. Germline assignment: CDR1 SGHRS and CDR2 YFSETQ. V lost 6 bases to trimming and J lost 1 base; unmatched junction nucleotides: 2. The CDR3 is CASKLAGAQETQYF. CDR3 nucleotides: TGCGCCAGCAAACTAGCGGGGGCCCAAGAGACCCAGTACTTC.

The chain recombines TRBV21-1 with TRBJ2-2; the table gives TRBD2 as D, unverified against the DNA. TRBV21-1 is given as a pseudogene. The CDR3 length is 18 residues. Here the CDR3 DNA reads TGTGCCAGCAGCGATGCCGAGCTAGCGGGAGAGAACACCGGGGAGCTGTTTTTT. The encoded protein is CASSDAELAGENTGELFF.

In its sample, this clone was seen once. Here the CDR3 DNA reads TGCAGCGACAGTGGGGGCTTTCGGGATGGCTACACCTTC. This codes for CSDSGGFRDGYTF. The chain couples TRBV29-1 to TRBJ1-2; D is possibly TRBD1 (6 bases). This CDR3 comprises 13 residues. Trimming removed 7 bases at V and 6 bases at J, with 18 bases between. Germline values: CDR1 SQVTM, CDR2 ANQGSEA.

This rearrangement joins TRBV3-1 (or the pseudogene TRBV3-2) to TRBJ1-1; weak D call: TRBD1 (5 bases). Germline loops: CDR1 LGHDT, CDR2 YNNKEL (reference sequence). CDR3 length: 16 residues. V gave up 0 bases and J gave up 1 base, with 12 bases separating them. The DNA for the CDR3 is TGTGCCAGCAGCCAAGACACAGGACACGGGAACACTGAAGCTTTCTTT. Its protein product is CASSQDTGHGNTEAFF.

The CDR3 spells CSVVGGGTGNTIYF. For the CDR3, the DNA is TGCAGCGTTGTCGGGGGAGGGACTGGAAACACCATATATTTT. The genes are TRBV29-1 and TRBJ1-3; D may be TRBD1 (5 bases). The V end was cut by 4 bases, the J end by 2 bases, with 12 bases between. This CDR3 has 14 residues. The germline CDR1 and CDR2 sequences are SQVTM and ANQGSEA.

The chain links TRBV7-2 to TRBJ2-3; 9 bases agree with TRBD2. V was clipped by 5 bases and J by 2 bases; unmatched bases: 14. The CDR3 runs to 18 residues. Looked up from germline, CDR1 is SGHTA and CDR2 is FQGNSA. This CDR3 reads CASSPRFSGGANTDTQYF. The CDR3 bases are TGTGCCAGCAGCCCCCGTTTTAGCGGGGGAGCAAACACAGATACGCAGTATTTT.

This chain links TRBV11-2 with TRBJ1-1; D may be TRBD1 (6 bases). This CDR3 region has 15 residues. Germline CDR1 SGHAT, CDR2 FQNNGV. V dropped 1 base and J dropped 7 bases, with 16 bases sitting between them. The CDR3 nucleotides read TGTGCCAGCAGCTTAGTAGGGGGGGTCGGTGGTGAAGCTTTCTTT. Translating gives CASSLVGGVGGEAFF. Variable domain in full (rest from reference TRBV11-2 and TRBJ1-1): EAGVAQSPRYKIIEKRQSVAFWCNPISGHATLYWYQQILGQGPKLLIQFQNNGVVDDSQLPKDRFSAERLKGVDSTLKIQPAKLEDSAVYLCASSLVGGVGGEAFFGQGTRLTVV.

This chain connects TRBV5-6 to TRBJ1-6; D is unclear. The V gene's germline CDR1 is SGHDT and CDR2 YYEEEE. This CDR3 comprises 14 residues. Trimming took 1 base from V and 6 from J, leaving 8 bases between them. The CDR3 here is CASSLSDRNSPLHF. In DNA form, the CDR3 reads TGTGCCAGCAGCTTGTCAGATCGTAATTCACCCCTCCACTTT.

The rearrangement joins TRBV6-5 to TRBJ1-4; TRBD1 matches 7 bases. CDR1 is MNHEY, CDR2 SVGAGI, per germline. CDR3 length: 13 residues. Germline trimming cut 10 bases from V and 3 bases from J; bases unmatched to any gene: 5. CDR3 loop: CAIYRGPNEKLFF. The CDR3 bases are TGTGCCATCTACAGGGGACCTAATGAAAAACTGTTTTTT.

This clone was counted a single time. J is TRBJ1-1 and V is TRBV27, with D hard to call. V lost 8 bases to trimming and J lost 1 base, with 11 bases between them. The CDR3 covers 13 residues. Germline CDR1 is MNHEY and CDR2 is SMNVEV (reference sequence). CDR3 coding DNA: TGTGCCAGCCGGGAAATCACGAACACTGAAGCTTTCTTT. Translated, it gives CASREITNTEAFF.

J is TRBJ2-5 and V is TRBV28; TRBD2 matches at 9 bases. Trimming removed 7 bases from V and 4 bases from J; junction bases left unmatched: 13. The CDR3 length is 16 residues. Germline V gene sequence: CDR1 MDHEN, CDR2 SYDVKM. The CDR3 sequence: CASTYRSGRILETQYF. The CDR3 region has the DNA TGTGCCAGCACCTACCGTAGCGGGAGAATTTTAGAGACCCAGTACTTC. Filled out from reference TRBV28 and TRBJ2-5, the complete variable domain reads DVKVTQSSRYLVKRTGEKVFLECVQDMDHENMFWYRQDPGLGLRLIYFSYDVKMKEKGDIPEGYSVSREKKERFSLILESASTNQTSMYLCASTYRSGRILETQYFGPGTRLLVL.

V is TRBV11-2 and J is TRBJ2-7; no firm D call. Germline CDR1 SGHAT, CDR2 FQNNGV. The V and J ends lost 5 bases and 2 bases respectively, with 13 bases between them. This CDR3 comprises 14 residues. CDR3 coding DNA: TGTGCCAGCAGCCCCCCAGTGTTTCCCTACGAGCAGTACTTC. This translates into CASSPPVFPYEQYF. Combining the CDR3 with reference TRBV11-2 and TRBJ2-7 gives the whole variable domain EAGVAQSPRYKIIEKRQSVAFWCNPISGHATLYWYQQILGQGPKLLIQFQNNGVVDDSQLPKDRFSAERLKGVDSTLKIQPAKLEDSAVYLCASSPPVFPYEQYFGPGTRLTVT.

The chain links TRBV27 to TRBJ1-4; 9 nucleotides agree with TRBD1. The CDR3 covers 15 residues. From germline, CDR1 is MNHEY and CDR2 SMNVEV (reference sequence). The trim removed 3 bases at V and 10 bases at J, leaving 9 bases unmatched. CDR3 DNA: TGTGCCAGCAGTTTTGTGGGACAGGGAGGCGTAAAACTGTTTTTT. Translating gives CASSFVGQGGVKLFF.

The chain joins TRBV10-3 to TRBJ2-7; D may be TRBD2 (7 bases). The germline V gene encodes CDR1 ENHRY and CDR2 SYGVKD. V shed 0 bases and J shed 6 bases, with 15 bases lying between them. CDR3 length: 15 amino acids. The CDR3 bases are TGTGCCATCAGTGAGTCAAGAGGGGGGGCCTCCGAGCAGTACTTC. It codes for CAISESRGGASEQYF.

The chain recombines TRBV19 with TRBJ1-5, with D uncertain. Germline V gene lookup returns CDR1 LNHDA and CDR2 SQIVND (reference sequence). This CDR3 is built from 16 residues. Deletions cut 4 bases from V and 5 bases from J, with 18 bases between. CDR3 residues: CASSTLRQVRHQPQHF. DNA for the CDR3: TGTGCCAGTAGTACCCTACGTCAGGTCCGACATCAGCCCCAGCATTTT.

The chain recombines TRBV5-6 with TRBJ2-7; tentative D call: TRBD2 (6 bases). CDR1 is SGHDT and CDR2 is YYEEEE in the germline V gene. The CDR3 contains 14 residues. The germline V and J ends were trimmed by 2 bases and 2 bases, with 11 bases remaining between them. The CDR3 here is CASSFTGEAYEQYF. CDR3 in DNA: TGTGCCAGCAGCTTTACCGGGGAGGCCTACGAGCAGTACTTC.

This sequence joins TRBV6-5 and TRBJ2-3; TRBD2 is a possible D gene (5 bases). Trimming shortened V by 6 bases and J by 0 bases, and 13 bases separated the two germline ends. Germline V CDR1 and CDR2: MNHEY, SVGAGI. This CDR3 has 15 amino acids. This chain's CDR3 is CASRPQTKSTDTQYF. In nucleotides, the CDR3 is TGTGCCAGCAGGCCGCAGACTAAGAGCACAGATACGCAGTATTTT.

The V gene is TRBV6-2 or TRBV6-3, the J gene TRBJ2-2; 9 bases fit TRBD1. J gave up 4 bases and V 0 bases, and 6 bases lay outside the gene matches. The CDR3 runs 17 residues. CDR1 and CDR2 from the germline V gene are MNHEY and SVGEGT. This CDR3 reads CASSYSIQGAATGELFF. CDR3 coding DNA: TGTGCCAGCAGTTACTCGATACAGGGGGCTGCCACCGGGGAGCTGTTTTTT.

The chain is built from TRBV15 and TRBJ2-7; 9 positions match TRBD2. The germline V gene has CDR1 LNHNV and CDR2 YYDKDF (reference sequence). Unmatched junction bases numbered 9, after V lost 6 bases and J lost 6 bases. This CDR3 is 14 amino acids long. CDR3 amino acids: CATRISGRGGEQYF. In DNA form, the CDR3 reads TGTGCCACCAGGATTAGCGGGAGAGGTGGCGAGCAGTACTTC.

Note on this clone: The sample holds other DNA sequences that translate to the same CDR3. J is TRBJ1-2 and V is TRBV6-5, with 9 bases that match TRBD1. Germline V CDR1 and CDR2: MNHEY, SVGAGI. This CDR3 contains 13 residues. With V trimmed by 8 bases and J by 5 bases, 6 bases remained unmatched. Written as DNA, the CDR3 is TGTGCCAGCGGACAGGGGACCAATTATGGCTACACCTTC. Its protein is CASGQGTNYGYTF.

This chain uses TRBV7-9 with TRBJ2-3, with 10 bases lining up with TRBD2. The CDR3 extends over 18 amino acids. CDR1 and CDR2 (germline): SEHNR, FQNEAQ (reference sequence). Trimming removed 5 bases from V and 4 bases from J; junction bases left unmatched: 15. The CDR3 is CASSQPLKRGGQADTQYF. CDR3 in DNA: TGTGCCAGCAGCCAACCCTTGAAGCGGGGGGGCCAGGCAGATACGCAGTATTTT.

V and J are TRBV5-8 and TRBJ2-7, with 7 bases fitting TRBD1. With V trimmed by 4 bases and J by 1 base, 8 bases remained unmatched. Germline V gene lookup returns CDR1 SGHTS and CDR2 YDEGEE. This CDR3 contains 15 residues. CDR3 DNA sequence: TGTGCCAGCAGCCCGACAGGGTTTAGGTCCTACGAGCAGTACTTC. The encoded protein is CASSPTGFRSYEQYF. Looking up the rest from reference TRBV5-8 and TRBJ2-7 gives the full variable domain: EAGVTQSPTHLIKTRGQQATLRCSPISGHTSVYWYQQALGLGLQFLLWYDEGEERNRGNFPPRFSGRQFPNYSSELNVNALELEDSALYLCASSPTGFRSYEQYFGPGTRLTVT.

In this sample, this clone turned up once. The chain recombines TRBV6-4 with TRBJ2-7; 14 bases are shared with TRBD2. Per germline, CDR1 MRHNA and CDR2 SNTAGT. The ends lost 8 bases at V and 7 bases at J; junction bases unmatched: 16. CDR3 size: 17 residues. The chain's CDR3 is CASLSLGLAGALGEQYF. The CDR3 DNA reads as TGTGCCAGCTTAAGCCTGGGACTAGCGGGAGCGTTGGGTGAGCAGTACTTC.

This rearrangement joins TRBV28 to TRBJ1-5, with unresolved D. The germline V gene encodes CDR1 MDHEN and CDR2 SYDVKM. V shed 5 bases and J shed 0 bases, with 8 bases lying between them. This CDR3 comprises 14 residues. The CDR3, as DNA: TGTGCCAGCAGTGCCCACAGTAGCAATCAGCCCCAGCATTTT. This encodes CASSAHSSNQPQHF.

The gene calls are TRBV4-1 and TRBJ2-5; no firm D call. Trimming cost V 1 base and J 5 bases, with 8 bases left between them. This CDR3 is built from 13 residues. The germline V gene encodes CDR1 MGHRA and CDR2 YSYEKL. The CDR3 DNA reads TGCGCCAGCAGCCAAGGACTCCGGGAGACCCAGTACTTC. Encoded protein: CASSQGLRETQYF.

The rearrangement uses TRBV6-1 and TRBJ1-5; 8 bases map to TRBD1. The CDR3 loop spans 16 amino acids. V was clipped by 2 bases and J by 2 bases; unmatched bases: 5. Looked up from germline, CDR1 is MNHNS and CDR2 is SASEGT. CDR3 nucleotides: TGTGCCAGCAGTGAACAGACAGGGGTGGGCAATCAGCCCCAGCATTTT. Translated, it gives CASSEQTGVGNQPQHF.

The chain joins TRBV7-9 to TRBJ2-1, with D possibly being TRBD2 (6 bases). The CDR3 has 17 amino acids. Germline V CDR1 and CDR2: SEHNR, FQNEAQ (reference sequence). V lost 4 bases, J lost 7 bases, and 23 bases lay in between. CDR3 nucleotide sequence: TGTGCCAGCAGCTCTCTTGACAGCGGAGGGCAAAAAAATGAGCAGTTCTTC. Translation gives CASSSLDSGGQKNEQFF. Using reference TRBV7-9 and TRBJ2-1 for the parts outside the CDR3, the full variable domain is DTGVSQNPRHKITKRGQNVTFRCDPISEHNRLYWYRQTLGQGPEFLTYFQNEAQLEKSRLLSDRFSAERPKGSFSTLEIQRTEQGDSAMYLCASSSLDSGGQKNEQFFGPGTRLTVL.

The genes are TRBV27 and TRBJ2-2; 10 bases agree with TRBD2. V lost 6 bases and J lost 4; bases outside the gene matches: 8. The germline V gene has CDR1 MNHEY and CDR2 SMNVEV (reference sequence). The CDR3 covers 16 residues. CDR3 protein: CASRAGGIPGTGELFF. CDR3 DNA sequence: TGTGCCAGCAGAGCGGGAGGGATCCCGGGCACCGGGGAGCTGTTTTTT.

This clone was counted only a few times. The V call is TRBV5-6, the J call TRBJ1-2; 8 nucleotides agree with TRBD1. V dropped 4 bases and J dropped 4; count of bases not matched to a gene: 9. CDR1 is SGHDT, CDR2 YYEEEE, per germline. The CDR3 spans 15 residues. The CDR3 DNA follows: TGTGCCAGCAGCGACCAGGGGGCGCGAGCCTATGGCTACACCTTC. Its translation is CASSDQGARAYGYTF.

This sequence joins TRBV25-1 and TRBJ2-7; D is unresolved. Germline-derived CDR1 and CDR2 are MGHDK and SYGVNS. Trimming took off 8 bases at V and 0 bases at J, with 11 bases between the two ends. The CDR3 contains 13 residues. The CDR3 protein is CASRARSSYEQYF. For the CDR3, the DNA is TGTGCCAGCCGTGCTCGGAGCTCCTACGAGCAGTACTTC.

The chain recombines TRBV19 with TRBJ1-1, with 9 bases matching TRBD1. The germline CDR1 and CDR2 sequences are LNHDA and SQIVND (reference sequence). With V trimmed by 6 bases and J by 5 bases, 10 bases remained unmatched. CDR3 length equals 15 residues. The CDR3 loop reads CASSPRTGEVTEAFF. The CDR3 DNA is TGTGCCAGTAGCCCACGGACAGGGGAAGTGACTGAAGCTTTCTTT.